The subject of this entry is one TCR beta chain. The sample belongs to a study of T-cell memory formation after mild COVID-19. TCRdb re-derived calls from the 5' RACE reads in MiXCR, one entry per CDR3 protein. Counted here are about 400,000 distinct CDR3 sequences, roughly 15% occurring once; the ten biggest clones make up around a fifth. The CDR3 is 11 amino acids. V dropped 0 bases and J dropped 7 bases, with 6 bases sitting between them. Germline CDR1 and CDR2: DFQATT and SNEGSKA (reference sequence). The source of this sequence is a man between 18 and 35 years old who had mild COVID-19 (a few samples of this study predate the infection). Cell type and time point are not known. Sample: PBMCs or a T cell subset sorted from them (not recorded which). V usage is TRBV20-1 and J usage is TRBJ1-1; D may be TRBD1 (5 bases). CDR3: CSAREGDEAFF. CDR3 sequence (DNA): TGCAGTGCTAGAGAGGGGGATGAAGCTTTCTTT.